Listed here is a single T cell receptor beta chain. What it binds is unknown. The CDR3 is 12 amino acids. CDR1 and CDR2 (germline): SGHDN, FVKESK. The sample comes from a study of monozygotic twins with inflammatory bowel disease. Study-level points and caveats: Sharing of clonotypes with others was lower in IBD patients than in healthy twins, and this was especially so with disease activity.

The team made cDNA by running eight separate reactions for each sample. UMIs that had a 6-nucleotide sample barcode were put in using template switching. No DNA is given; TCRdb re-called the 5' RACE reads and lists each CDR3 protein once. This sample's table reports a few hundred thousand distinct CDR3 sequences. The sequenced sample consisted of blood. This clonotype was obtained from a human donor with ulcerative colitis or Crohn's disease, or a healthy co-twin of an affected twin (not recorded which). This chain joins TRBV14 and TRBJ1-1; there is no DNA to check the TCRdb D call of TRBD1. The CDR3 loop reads CASSRPPETAFF.